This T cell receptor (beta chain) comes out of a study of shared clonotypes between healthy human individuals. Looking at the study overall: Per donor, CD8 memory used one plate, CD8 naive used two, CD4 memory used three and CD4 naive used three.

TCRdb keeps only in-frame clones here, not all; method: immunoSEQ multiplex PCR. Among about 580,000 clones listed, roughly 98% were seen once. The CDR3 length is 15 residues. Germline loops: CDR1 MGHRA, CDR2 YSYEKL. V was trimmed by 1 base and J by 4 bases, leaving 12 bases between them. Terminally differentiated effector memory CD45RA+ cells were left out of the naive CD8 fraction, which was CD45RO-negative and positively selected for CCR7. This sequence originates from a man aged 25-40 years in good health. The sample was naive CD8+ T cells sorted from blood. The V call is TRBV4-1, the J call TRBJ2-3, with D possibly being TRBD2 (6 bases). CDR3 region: CASSQVPGAADTQYF. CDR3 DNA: TGCGCCAGCAGCCAAGTTCCGGGAGCGGCAGATACGCAGTATTTT.